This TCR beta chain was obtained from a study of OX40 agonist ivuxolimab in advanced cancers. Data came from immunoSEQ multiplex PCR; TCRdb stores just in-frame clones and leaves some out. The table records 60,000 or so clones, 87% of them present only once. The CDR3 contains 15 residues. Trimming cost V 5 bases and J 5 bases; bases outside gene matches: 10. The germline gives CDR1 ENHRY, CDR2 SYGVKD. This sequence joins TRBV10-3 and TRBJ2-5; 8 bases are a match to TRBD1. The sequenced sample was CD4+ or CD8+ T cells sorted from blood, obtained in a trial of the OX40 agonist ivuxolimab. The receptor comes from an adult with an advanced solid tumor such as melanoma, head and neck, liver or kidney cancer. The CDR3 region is CAISPNRGTGETQYF. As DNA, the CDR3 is TGTGCCATCAGTCCCAACAGGGGGACGGGGGAGACCCAGTACTTC.